This TCR beta chain appears in the sequencing data of a study of T cell changes during pregnancy in multiple sclerosis. Assay: immunoSEQ multiplex PCR; the TCRdb copy retains only in-frame clones and omits some. The profile shows approximately 70,000 clones, around 92% of them singletons. The CDR3 runs 13 residues. The V gene lost 0 bases and the J gene lost 5 bases, with 8 bases spanning the gap. Looked up from germline, CDR1 is SGDLS and CDR2 is YYNGEE. This specimen consisted of peripheral blood, obtained in the second trimester of pregnancy. The clonotype originates from a female donor in good health, enrolled as a control in a pregnancy study. The chain carries TRBV9 and TRBJ1-1, with a weak D call TRBD1 (5 bases). CDR3 loop: CASSVGDLTEAFF. The CDR3 DNA reads TGTGCCAGCAGCGTAGGGGACTTGACTGAAGCTTTCTTT. The full variable domain, its missing parts supplied by reference TRBV9 and TRBJ1-1, is DSGVTQTPKHLITATGQRVTLRCSPRSGDLSVYWYQQSLDQGLQFLIQYYNGEERAKGNILERFSAQQFPDLHSELNLSSLELGDSALYFCASSVGDLTEAFFGQGTRLTVV.